Listed here is a single TCR beta chain. The antigen is unknown. The treatment was: oral pan-JAK inhibitor, 5-10 mg twice daily. Punch biopsies of lesional scalp, plus peripheral blood, were taken from alopecia areata patients. The CDR3 totals 16 residues. Looked up from germline, CDR1 is SQVTM and CDR2 is ANQGSEA. The V end was cut by 7 bases, the J end by 7 bases, with 25 bases between. This sample was taken from a study of CD8+ T cells in alopecia areata. Following extraction, RNA underwent reverse transcription to cDNA, which served as the sequencing template. Only in-frame clones appear in the TCRdb table, and some are missing; sequencing was by immunoSEQ multiplex PCR. The sample holds some 120,000 clones, roughly 55% seen once. General study points: Tofacitinib significantly reduced both scalp clonality and expanded CD8+ clones among the top 100. Affected lesional scalp, above all in alopecia totalis/universalis, was more clonal than normal scalp.

This receptor was obtained from a human donor with alopecia areata. The material was CD4+ T cells sorted from blood, obtained at week 4, from a patient treated with tofacitinib. The chain links TRBV29-1 to TRBJ2-2, with a weak D call TRBD2 (5 bases). CDR3 sequence reads: CSAPDEDSVGGGELFF. In DNA form, the CDR3 reads TGCAGCGCCCCCGACGAGGACTCCGTTGGAGGCGGGGAGCTGTTTTTT.